One sample yielded the 6 T cell receptor beta chains listed below, sequenced in a study of T-cell memory formation after mild COVID-19. TCRdb used MiXCR to reprocess the 5' RACE reads, holding one entry per CDR3 protein. The sample yields hundreds of thousands of distinct CDR3 sequences, 15% to 20% seen once. The sequenced sample consisted of PBMCs or a T cell subset sorted from them (not recorded which). These TCRs come from a man in his late teens or twenties who had mild COVID-19 (a few samples of this study predate the infection). Cell type and time point are not known.

This clonotype was counted a few times. This sequence joins TRBV6-2 or TRBV6-3 and TRBJ2-7; 7 bases align to TRBD2. Germline CDR1 reads MNHEY; CDR2 reads SVGEGT. Germline trimming cut 5 bases from V and 3 bases from J; bases unmatched to any gene: 7. This CDR3 is built from 14 residues. The CDR3 reads CASSPPGLIYEQYV. As DNA, the CDR3 is TGTGCCAGCAGTCCACCGGGACTAATCTACGAGCAGTACGTC.

This sequence joins TRBV19 and TRBJ2-1, with D unresolved. Germline-derived CDR1 and CDR2 are LNHDA and SQIVND (reference sequence). The CDR3 is 15 residues long. V was cut by 3 bases and J by 0 bases, with 9 bases left in between. The CDR3 bases are TGTGCCAGTAGTATCGACTCGAGCTCCTACAATGAGCAGTTCTTC. Its protein is CASSIDSSSYNEQFF.

There are a few counts of this clonotype. The gene calls are TRBV20-1 and TRBJ2-7; D gene ambiguous. Germline V CDR1 and CDR2: DFQATT, SNEGSKA (reference sequence). The CDR3 extends over 13 amino acids. The V end lost 2 bases, the J end lost 2 bases, and 10 bases lay between the germline ends. CDR3 sequence reads: CSARISTTYEQYF. CDR3 bases: TGCAGTGCTAGAATTTCAACAACCTACGAGCAGTACTTC.

This clonotype came up a few times. The V gene is TRBV12-3 or TRBV12-4, the J gene TRBJ2-3; 9 bases align to TRBD2. The V and J ends lost 5 bases and 3 bases, in that order; junction bases with no gene match: 9. This CDR3 is 16 amino acids long. DNA for the CDR3: TGTGCCAGCAGTAACTCGGGGACTAGCAGGACAGATACGCAGTATTTT. As protein: CASSNSGTSRTDTQYF.

V gene TRBV12-3 or TRBV12-4 combines with J gene TRBJ1-4; D is unresolved. The CDR3 spans 17 residues. The ends were cut back, 5 bases at V and 2 bases at J, with 18 bases in the middle. The CDR3 spells CASSGGGLSFTNEKLFF. In nucleotides, the CDR3 is TGTGCCAGCAGTGGTGGAGGGCTGAGTTTTACTAATGAAAAACTGTTTTTT.

This clonotype was detected a few times. This chain joins TRBV5-1 and TRBJ1-2; D gene unclear. Germline V gene sequence: CDR1 SGHRS, CDR2 YFSETQ. The length of the CDR3 is 13 residues. V dropped 3 bases and J dropped 1 base, with 7 bases sitting between them. The DNA of the CDR3 is TGCGCCAGCAGCTATCAGATTAACTATGGCTACACCTTC. Translating it yields CASSYQINYGYTF.